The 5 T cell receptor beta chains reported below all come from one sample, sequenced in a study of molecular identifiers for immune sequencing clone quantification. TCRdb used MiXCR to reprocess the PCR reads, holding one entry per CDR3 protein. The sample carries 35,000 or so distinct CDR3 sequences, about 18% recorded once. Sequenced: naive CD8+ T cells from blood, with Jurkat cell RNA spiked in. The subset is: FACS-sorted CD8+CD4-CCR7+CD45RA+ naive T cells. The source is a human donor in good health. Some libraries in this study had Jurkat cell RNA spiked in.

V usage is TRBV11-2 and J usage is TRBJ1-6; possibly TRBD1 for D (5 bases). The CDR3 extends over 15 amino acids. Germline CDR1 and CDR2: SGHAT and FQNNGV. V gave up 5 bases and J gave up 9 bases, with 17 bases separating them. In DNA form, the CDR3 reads TGTGCCAGCAGCCCGGATTGGGGCCCAGGTTCACCCCTCCACTTT. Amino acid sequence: CASSPDWGPGSPLHF. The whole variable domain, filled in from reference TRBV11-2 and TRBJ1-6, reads EAGVAQSPRYKIIEKRQSVAFWCNPISGHATLYWYQQILGQGPKLLIQFQNNGVVDDSQLPKDRFSAERLKGVDSTLKIQPAKLEDSAVYLCASSPDWGPGSPLHFGNGTRLTVT.

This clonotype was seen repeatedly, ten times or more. CDR3 protein: CASSPGQGFDTEAFF. The CDR3 DNA reads as TGTGCCAGCAGCCCGGGACAGGGATTTGACACTGAAGCTTTCTTT. The genes are TRBV7-9 and TRBJ1-1; 9 bases align to TRBD1. The CDR3 extends over 15 amino acids. Losses at the gene ends were 5 bases for V and 3 bases for J; bases not matched to a gene: 7. Germline V gene sequence: CDR1 SEHNR, CDR2 FQNEAQ (reference sequence).

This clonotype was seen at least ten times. For the CDR3, the DNA is TGCGCCAGCAGTGCGCCGACAGAAACCAGCACAGATACGCAGTATTTT. It is translated as CASSAPTETSTDTQYF. The chain combines TRBV10-2 with TRBJ2-3; a possible D gene is TRBD1 (5 bases). The CDR3 length is 16 residues. Germline assignment: CDR1 WSHSY and CDR2 SAAADI. The V end was cut by 4 bases, the J end by 0 bases, with 14 bases between.

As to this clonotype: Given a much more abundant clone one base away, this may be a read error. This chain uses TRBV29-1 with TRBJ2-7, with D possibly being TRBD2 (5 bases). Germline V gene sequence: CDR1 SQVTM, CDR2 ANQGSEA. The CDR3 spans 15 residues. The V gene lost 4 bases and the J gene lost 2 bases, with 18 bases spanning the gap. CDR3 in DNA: TGCAGCGTTGTTTTGAGGGAGTTGGGCACCTACGAGCAGTACTTC. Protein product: CSVVLRELGTYEQYF.

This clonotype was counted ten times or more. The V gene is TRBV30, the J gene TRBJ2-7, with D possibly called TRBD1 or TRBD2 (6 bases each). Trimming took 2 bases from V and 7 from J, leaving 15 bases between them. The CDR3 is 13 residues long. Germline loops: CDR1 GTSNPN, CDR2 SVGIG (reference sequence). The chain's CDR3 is CAWSPQGLGEQYF. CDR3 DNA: TGTGCCTGGAGTCCACAGGGACTCGGGGAGCAGTACTTC.